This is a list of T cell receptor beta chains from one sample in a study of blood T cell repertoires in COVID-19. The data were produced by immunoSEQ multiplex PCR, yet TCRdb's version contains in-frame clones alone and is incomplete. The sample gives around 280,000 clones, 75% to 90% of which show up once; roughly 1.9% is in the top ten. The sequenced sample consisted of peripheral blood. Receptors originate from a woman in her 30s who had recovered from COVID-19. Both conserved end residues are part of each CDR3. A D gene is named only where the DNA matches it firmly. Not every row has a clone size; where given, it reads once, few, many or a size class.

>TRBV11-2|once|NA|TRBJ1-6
TGTGCCAGCAGCTTGGGCATTAATTCACCCCTCCACTTT
CASSLGINSPLHF
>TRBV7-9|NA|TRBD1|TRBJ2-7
TGTGCCAGCAGCTTATCGGACAGGGCTTACGAGCAGTACTTC
CASSLSDRAYEQYF
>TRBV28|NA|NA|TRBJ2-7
TGTGCCAGCAGTTCGGGGGTCAGAATAAACGAGCAGTACTTC
CASSSGVRINEQYF
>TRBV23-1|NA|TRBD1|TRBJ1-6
TGCGCCAGCAGTCAAAGGACAGGGCCTACAGAATCACCCCTCCACTTT
CASSQRTGPTESPLHF
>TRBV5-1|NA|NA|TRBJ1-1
TGCGCCAGCAGCTTGTCTCAGGGGATTCGCTCCACTGAAGCTTTCTTT
CASSLSQGIRSTEAFF
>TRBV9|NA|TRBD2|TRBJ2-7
TGTGCCAGCAGCGTAGCTGGCGGGAGCTCCTACGAGCAGTACTTC
CASSVAGGSSYEQYF
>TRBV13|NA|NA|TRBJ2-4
TGTGCCAGCAGTTCCACTGGGTCCGTACCCGAGGGAAACATTCAGTACTTC
CASSSTGSVPEGNIQYF
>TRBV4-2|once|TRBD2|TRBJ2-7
TGTGCCAGCAGCCGAGCACTAGCGAGCGAGCAGTACTTC
CASSRALASEQYF
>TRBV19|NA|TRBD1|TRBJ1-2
TGTGCCAGTAGTTTCTCCTTACAGGGGTCTGGCTACACCTTC
CASSFSLQGSGYTF
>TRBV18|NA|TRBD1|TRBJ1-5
TGTGCCAGCTCACCATTATACGGGACAGATCAGCCCCAGCATTTT
CASSPLYGTDQPQHF
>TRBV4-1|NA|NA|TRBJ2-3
TGCGCCAGCAGCCCCGAGAGTCAGGGCCTCACAGATACGCAGTATTTT
CASSPESQGLTDTQYF
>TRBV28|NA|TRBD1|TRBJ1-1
TGTGCCAGCACCAGGGACAGCATGAACACTGAAGCTTTCTTT
CASTRDSMNTEAFF
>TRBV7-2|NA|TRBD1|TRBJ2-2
TGTGCCACCCAAGCGGCGGGACAGGGGGCAGGCGGGGAGCTGTTTTTT
CATQAAGQGAGGELFF
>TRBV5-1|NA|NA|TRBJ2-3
TGCGCCAGCAGCTTGGAGGGGGATACGCAGTATTTT
CASSLEGDTQYF
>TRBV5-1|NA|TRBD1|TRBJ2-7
TGCGCCAGCAACACAGGGGGCCATACCTACGAGCAGTACTTC
CASNTGGHTYEQYF
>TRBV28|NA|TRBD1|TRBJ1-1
TGTGCCAGCAGTGCCTCCGGGACAGGGACGACTGAAGCTTTCTTT
CASSASGTGTTEAFF
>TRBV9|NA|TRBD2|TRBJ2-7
TGTGCCAGCAGCGGAGGACTAGAGGGCGAGCAGTACTTC
CASSGGLEGEQYF
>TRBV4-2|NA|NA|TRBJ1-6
TGTGCCAGCAGCCAAGATGAGGGTCAGAATTCACCCCTCCACTTT
CASSQDEGQNSPLHF
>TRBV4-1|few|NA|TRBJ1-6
TGCGCCAGCAGCCAAGCCCTGCACGGGGATATAGATTCACCCCTCCACTTT
CASSQALHGDIDSPLHF
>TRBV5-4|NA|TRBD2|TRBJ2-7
TGTGCCAGCAGCGGGACTAGCGGGAGGGGCTCCTACGAGCAGTACTTC
CASSGTSGRGSYEQYF
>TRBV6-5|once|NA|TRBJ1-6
TGTGCCAGCAGTTACTCGCTCTCAGATTTTAATTCACCCCTCCACTTT
CASSYSLSDFNSPLHF
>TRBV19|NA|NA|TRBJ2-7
TGTGCCAGTAGTATAGGAGGCCTCTACTCCTACGAGCAGTACTTC
CASSIGGLYSYEQYF
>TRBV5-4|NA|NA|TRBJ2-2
TGTGCCAGCAGCCTACGCACAGGGTTGGGAAAAGGCGGGGAGCTGTTTTTT
CASSLRTGLGKGGELFF
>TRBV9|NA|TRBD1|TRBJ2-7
TGTGCCAGCAGCGTACCGGGACAGGGGAGCGAGCAGTACTTC
CASSVPGQGSEQYF
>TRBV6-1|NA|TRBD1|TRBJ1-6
TGTGCCAGCAGTGAGGTTCCGGGACAGAGAAATTCACCCCTCCACTTT
CASSEVPGQRNSPLHF
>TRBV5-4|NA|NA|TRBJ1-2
TGTGCCAGCAGCTCGGTTTTAATAGGCTACACCTTC
CASSSVLIGYTF
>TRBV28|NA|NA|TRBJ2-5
TGTGCCAGCGCGGCGGGGCAAGAGACCCAGTACTTC
CASAAGQETQYF
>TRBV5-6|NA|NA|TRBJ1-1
TGTGCCAGCAGCTTATTCGACGGCAGGGCTTTCTTT
CASSLFDGRAFF
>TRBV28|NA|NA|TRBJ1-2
TGTGCCAGCATTAGGGGAGGGAACGGTGGCTACACCTTC
CASIRGGNGGYTF
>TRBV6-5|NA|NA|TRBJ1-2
TGTGCCAGCAGTTATACGACGGAGGCGTATGGCTACACCTTC
CASSYTTEAYGYTF
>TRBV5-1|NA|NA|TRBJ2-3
TGCGCCAGCAGCTTCGTCGGTGGGGGCCCAGATACGCAGTATTTT
CASSFVGGGPDTQYF
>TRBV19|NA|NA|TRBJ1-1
TGTGCCAGTAGTGGACGGTCCGTGGGAGGTGAAGCTTTCTTT
CASSGRSVGGEAFF
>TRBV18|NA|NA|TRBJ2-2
TGTGCCAGCTCACCCATGGGGGCTACTAACACCGGGGAGCTGTTTTTT
CASSPMGATNTGELFF
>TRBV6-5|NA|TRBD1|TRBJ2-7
TGTGCCAGCAGGCGAACAGGGGCCTACGAGCAGTACTTC
CASRRTGAYEQYF
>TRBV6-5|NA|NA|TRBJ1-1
TGTGCCAGCAAGGTGGGGCCTTTTACGAACACTGAAGCTTTCTTT
CASKVGPFTNTEAFF
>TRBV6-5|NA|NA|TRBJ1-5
TGTGCCAGCAGTCGGGATAGCAATCAGCCCCAGCATTTT
CASSRDSNQPQHF
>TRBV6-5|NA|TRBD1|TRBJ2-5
TGTGCCAGCAGTTACGAAGGCAGGGGGCGCGGGGAGACCCAGTACTTC
CASSYEGRGRGETQYF
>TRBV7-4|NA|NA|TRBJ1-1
TGTGCCAGCAGCCGCCTTGAGGTCATGAACACTGAAGCTTTCTTT
CASSRLEVMNTEAFF
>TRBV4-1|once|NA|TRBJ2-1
TGCGCCAGCAGCCCTCTGCAGGAGGGGTTAAGCAATGAGCAGTTCTTC
CASSPLQEGLSNEQFF
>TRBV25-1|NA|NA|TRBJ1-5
TGTGCCAGCAGTGACGGCAGGGCTCAGCCCCAGCATTTT
CASSDGRAQPQHF
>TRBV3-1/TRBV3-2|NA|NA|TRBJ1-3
TGTGCCAGCAGCCAAGACCGAGTATCTGGAAACACCATATATTTT
CASSQDRVSGNTIYF
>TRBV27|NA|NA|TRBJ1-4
TGTGCCAGCAGTTTCCAGGGCTACGAAAAACTGTTTTTT
CASSFQGYEKLFF
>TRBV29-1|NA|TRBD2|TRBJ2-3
TGCAGCGTAGATTACTGGATTCCGGGACTAGCGGCTGAAAGCACAGATACGCAGTATTTT
CSVDYWIPGLAAESTDTQYF
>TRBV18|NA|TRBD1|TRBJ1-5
TGTGCCAGCTCGACCGGGACAGGGGGCCCTCAGCCCCAGCATTTT
CASSTGTGGPQPQHF
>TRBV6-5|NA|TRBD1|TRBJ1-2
TGTGCCAGCGGGGACAGGGACAACTATGGCTACACCTTC
CASGDRDNYGYTF
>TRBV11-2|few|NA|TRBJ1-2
TGTGCCAGCAGCTTAGAGAGGAATGGCTACACCTTC
CASSLERNGYTF
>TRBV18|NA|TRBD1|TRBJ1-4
TGTGCCAGCTCAGGACCCGACAGGGGGCTCGAAAAACTGTTTTTT
CASSGPDRGLEKLFF
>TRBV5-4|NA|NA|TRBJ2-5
TGTGCCAGCACCCTTCTGGGGAGGCGCTCTGGAGAGACCCAGTACTTC
CASTLLGRRSGETQYF
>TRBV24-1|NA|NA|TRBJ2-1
TGTGCCACCAGTGGCGGGTACAATGAGCAGTTCTTC
CATSGGYNEQFF
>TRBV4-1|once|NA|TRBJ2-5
TGCGCCAGCAGCCAAGATCTCGCTCCGGGGCAAGAGACCCAGTACTTC
CASSQDLAPGQETQYF
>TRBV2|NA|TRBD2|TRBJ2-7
TGTGCCAGCATGAGCGGGGGGGCAGCCTACGAGCAGTACTTC
CASMSGGAAYEQYF
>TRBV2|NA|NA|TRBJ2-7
TGTGCCAGCAGAGACAGGAAAACCTACGAGCAGTACTTC
CASRDRKTYEQYF
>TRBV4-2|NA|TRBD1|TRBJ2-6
TGTGCCAGCAGCCAAGCCGGGACAGGGGGCCCCTCTGGGGCCAACGTCCTGACTTTC
CASSQAGTGGPSGANVLTF
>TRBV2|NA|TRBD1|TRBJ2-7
TGTGCCAGCAGTGAAGGTACAGGGGGCCCATACGAGCAGTACTTC
CASSEGTGGPYEQYF
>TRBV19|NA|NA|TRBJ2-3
TGTGCCAGTAGGGGCGGGAGCACAGATACGCAGTATTTT
CASRGGSTDTQYF
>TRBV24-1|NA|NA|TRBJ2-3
TGTGCCACCAGTGAGGAAGGGGCCGGAGCAGATACGCAGTATTTT
CATSEEGAGADTQYF
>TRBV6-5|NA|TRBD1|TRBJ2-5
TGTGCCAGCAGTTACCGGGACAGGGTCGAGACCCAGTACTTC
CASSYRDRVETQYF